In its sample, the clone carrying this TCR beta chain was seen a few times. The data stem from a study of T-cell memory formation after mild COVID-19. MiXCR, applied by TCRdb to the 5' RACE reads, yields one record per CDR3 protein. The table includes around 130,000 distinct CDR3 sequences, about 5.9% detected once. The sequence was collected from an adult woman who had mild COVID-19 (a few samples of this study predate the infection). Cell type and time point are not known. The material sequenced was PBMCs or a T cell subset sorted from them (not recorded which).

CDR3 coding DNA: TGCAGTGCAATAAAGGGAGGAGGCGGCGAGACCCAGTACTTC. Translation: CSAIKGGGGETQYF. The rearrangement uses TRBV20-1 and TRBJ2-5; tentative D call: TRBD2 (6 bases). Trimming stripped 6 bases from V and 5 bases from J, with 19 bases between. Germline V CDR1 and CDR2: DFQATT, SNEGSKA (reference sequence). The CDR3 covers 14 residues.